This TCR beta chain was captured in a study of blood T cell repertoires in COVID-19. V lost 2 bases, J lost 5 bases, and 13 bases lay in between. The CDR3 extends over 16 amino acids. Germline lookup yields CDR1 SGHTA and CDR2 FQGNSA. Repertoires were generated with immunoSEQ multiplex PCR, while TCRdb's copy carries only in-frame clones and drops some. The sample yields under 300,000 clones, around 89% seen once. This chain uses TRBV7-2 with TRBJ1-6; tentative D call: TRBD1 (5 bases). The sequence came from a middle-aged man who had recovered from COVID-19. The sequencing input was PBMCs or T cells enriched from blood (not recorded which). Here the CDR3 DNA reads TGTGCCAGCAGCTTACGGGGGTCGTCGAATAATTCACCCCTCCACTTT. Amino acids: CASSLRGSSNNSPLHF. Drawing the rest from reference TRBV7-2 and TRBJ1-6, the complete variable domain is GAGVSQSPSNKVTEKGKDVELRCDPISGHTALYWYRQSLGQGLEFLIYFQGNSAPDKSGLPSDRFSAERTGGSVSTLTIQRTQQEDSAVYLCASSLRGSSNNSPLHFGNGTRLTVT.